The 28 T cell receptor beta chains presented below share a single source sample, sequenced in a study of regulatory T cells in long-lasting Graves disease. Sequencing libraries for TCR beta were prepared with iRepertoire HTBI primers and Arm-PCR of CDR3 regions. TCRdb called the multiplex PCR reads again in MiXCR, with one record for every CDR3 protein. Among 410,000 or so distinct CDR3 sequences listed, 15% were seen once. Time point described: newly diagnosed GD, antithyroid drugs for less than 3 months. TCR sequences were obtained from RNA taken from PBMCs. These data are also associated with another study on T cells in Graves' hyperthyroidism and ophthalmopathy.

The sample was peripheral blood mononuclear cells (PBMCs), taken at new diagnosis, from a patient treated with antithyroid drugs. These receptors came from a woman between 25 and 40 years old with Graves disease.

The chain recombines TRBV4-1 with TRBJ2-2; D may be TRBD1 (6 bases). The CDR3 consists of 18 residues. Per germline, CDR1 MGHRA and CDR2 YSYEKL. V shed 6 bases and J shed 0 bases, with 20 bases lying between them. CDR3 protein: CASRAPLTGLANTGELFF. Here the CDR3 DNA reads TGCGCCAGCAGGGCTCCTTTAACAGGGCTAGCGAACACCGGGGAGCTGTTTTTT.

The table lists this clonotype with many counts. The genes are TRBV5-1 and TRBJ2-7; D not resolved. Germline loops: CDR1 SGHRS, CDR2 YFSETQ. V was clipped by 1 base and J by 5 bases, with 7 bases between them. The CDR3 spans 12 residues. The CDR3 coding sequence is TGCGCCAGCAGCTTGATTGACCACGAGCAGTACTTC. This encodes CASSLIDHEQYF.

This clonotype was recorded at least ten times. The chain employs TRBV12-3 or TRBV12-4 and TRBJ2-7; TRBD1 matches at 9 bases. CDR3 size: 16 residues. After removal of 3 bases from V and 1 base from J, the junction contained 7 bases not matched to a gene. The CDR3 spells CASSLMHGTGSYEQYF. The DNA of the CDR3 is TGTGCCAGCAGTTTGATGCACGGGACAGGGTCCTACGAGCAGTACTTC.

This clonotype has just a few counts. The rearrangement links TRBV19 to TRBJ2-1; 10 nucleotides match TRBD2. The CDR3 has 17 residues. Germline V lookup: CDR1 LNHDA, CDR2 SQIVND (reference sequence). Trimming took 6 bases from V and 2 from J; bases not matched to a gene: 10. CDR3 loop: CASSPGRLAGPYNEQFF. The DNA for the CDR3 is TGTGCCAGTAGCCCTGGGAGACTAGCGGGTCCCTACAATGAGCAGTTCTTC. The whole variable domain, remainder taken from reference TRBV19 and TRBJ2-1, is DGGITQSPKYLFRKEGQNVTLSCEQNLNHDAMYWYRQDPGQGLRLIYYSQIVNDFQKGDIAEGYSVSREKKESFPLTVTSAQKNPTAFYLCASSPGRLAGPYNEQFFGPGTRLTVL.

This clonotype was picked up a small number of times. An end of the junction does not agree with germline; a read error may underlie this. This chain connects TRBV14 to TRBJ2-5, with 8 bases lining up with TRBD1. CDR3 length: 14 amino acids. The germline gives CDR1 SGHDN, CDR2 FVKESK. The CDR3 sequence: CASSQGFRGQTQYF. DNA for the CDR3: TGTGCCAGCAGCCAAGGTTTCAGGGGGCAGACCCAATACTTC. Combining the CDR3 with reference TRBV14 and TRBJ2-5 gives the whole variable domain EAGVTQFPSHSVIEKGQTVTLRCDPISGHDNLYWYRRVMGKEIKFLLHFVKESKQDESGMPNNRFLAERTGGTYSTLKVQPAELEDSGVYFCASSQGFRGQTQYFGPGTRLLVL.

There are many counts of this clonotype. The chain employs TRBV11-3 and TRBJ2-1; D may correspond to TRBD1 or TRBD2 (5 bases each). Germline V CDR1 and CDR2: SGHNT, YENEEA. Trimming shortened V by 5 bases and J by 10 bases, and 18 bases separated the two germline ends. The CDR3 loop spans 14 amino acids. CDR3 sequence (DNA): TGTGCCAGCAGCCACCGGGGCGGGCCTAGCGAGCAGTTCTTC. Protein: CASSHRGGPSEQFF. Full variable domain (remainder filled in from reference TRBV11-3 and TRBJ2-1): EAGVVQSPRYKIIEKKQPVAFWCNPISGHNTLYWYLQNLGQGPELLIRYENEEAVDDSQLPKDRFSAERLKGVDSTLKIQPAELGDSAVYLCASSHRGGPSEQFFGPGTRLTVL.

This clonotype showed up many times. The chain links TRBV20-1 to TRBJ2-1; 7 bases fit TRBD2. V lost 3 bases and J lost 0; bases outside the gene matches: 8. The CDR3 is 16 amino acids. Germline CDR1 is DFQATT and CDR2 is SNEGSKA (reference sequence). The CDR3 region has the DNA TGCAGTGCTAGCTCGTCACTAGCGAGCTCCTACAATGAGCAGTTCTTC. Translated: CSASSSLASSYNEQFF.

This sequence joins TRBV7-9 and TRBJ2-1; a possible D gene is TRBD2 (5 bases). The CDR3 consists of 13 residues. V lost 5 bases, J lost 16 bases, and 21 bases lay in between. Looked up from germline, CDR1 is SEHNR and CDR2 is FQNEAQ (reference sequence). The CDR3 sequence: CASSLSGVPEKFF. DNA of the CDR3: TGTGCCAGCAGCCTATCCGGGGTCCCAGAGAAATTCTTC.

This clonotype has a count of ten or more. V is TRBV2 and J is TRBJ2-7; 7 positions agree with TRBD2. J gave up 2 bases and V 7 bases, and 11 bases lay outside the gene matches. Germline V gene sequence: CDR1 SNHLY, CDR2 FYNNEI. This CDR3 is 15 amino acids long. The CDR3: CASTLDAGTTYEQYF. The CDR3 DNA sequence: TGTGCCAGCACCCTAGACGCCGGGACTACCTACGAGCAGTACTTC.

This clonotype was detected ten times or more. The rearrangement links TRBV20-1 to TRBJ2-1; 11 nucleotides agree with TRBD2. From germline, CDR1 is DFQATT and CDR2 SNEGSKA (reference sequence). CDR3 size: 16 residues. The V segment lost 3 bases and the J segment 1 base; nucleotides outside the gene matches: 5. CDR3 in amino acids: CSASSSGRVSYNEQFF. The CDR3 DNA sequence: TGCAGTGCTAGCAGTAGCGGGAGGGTATCCTACAATGAGCAGTTCTTC.

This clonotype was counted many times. CDR3 in amino acids: CASTEGLAHEQYF. Written as DNA, the CDR3 is TGTGCCAGCACCGAGGGGCTTGCCCACGAGCAGTACTTC. The rearrangement uses TRBV13 and TRBJ2-7; D may correspond to TRBD1 or TRBD2 (5 bases each). The germline CDR1 and CDR2 sequences are PRHDT and FYEKMQ (reference sequence). V was cut by 7 bases and J by 5 bases, with 15 bases left in between. The CDR3 is made up of 13 amino acids. The full variable domain, its missing parts supplied by reference TRBV13 and TRBJ2-7, is AAGVIQSPRHLIKEKRETATLKCYPIPRHDTVYWYQQGPGQDPQFLISFYEKMQSDKGSIPDRFSAQQFSDYHSELNMSSLELGDSALYFCASTEGLAHEQYFGPGTRLTVT.

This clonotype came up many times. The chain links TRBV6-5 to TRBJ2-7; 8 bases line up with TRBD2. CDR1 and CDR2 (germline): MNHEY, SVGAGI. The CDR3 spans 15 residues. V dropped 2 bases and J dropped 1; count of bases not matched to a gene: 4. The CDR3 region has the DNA TGTGCCAGCAGTTACGTCGCGGGAGGTTCCTACGAGCAGTACTTC. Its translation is CASSYVAGGSYEQYF.

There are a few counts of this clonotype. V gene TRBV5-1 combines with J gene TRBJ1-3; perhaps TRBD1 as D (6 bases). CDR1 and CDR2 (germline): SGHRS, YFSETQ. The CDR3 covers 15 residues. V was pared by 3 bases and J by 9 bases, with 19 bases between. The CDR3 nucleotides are TGCGCCAGCAGCTCCGGTACAGGGACGGGAGGCACCATATATTTT. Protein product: CASSSGTGTGGTIYF.

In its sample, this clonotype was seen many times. The CDR3 DNA reads TGTGCCAGCAGCTTCGGGCCTCAGGGGGATGCCAATCAGCCCCAGCATTTT. Its protein is CASSFGPQGDANQPQHF. J is TRBJ1-5 and V is TRBV7-8, with 7 bases fitting TRBD1. V shed 3 bases and J 3 bases; nucleotides not matched to a gene: 11. The CDR3 is made up of 17 amino acids. The V gene's germline CDR1 is SGHVS and CDR2 FQNEAQ.

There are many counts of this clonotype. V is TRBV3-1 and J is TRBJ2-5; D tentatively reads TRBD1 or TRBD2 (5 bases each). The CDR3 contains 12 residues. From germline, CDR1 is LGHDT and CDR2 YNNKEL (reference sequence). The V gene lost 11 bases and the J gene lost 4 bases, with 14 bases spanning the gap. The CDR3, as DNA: TGTGCCGTCACTCGGGGCGGAGAGACCCAGTACTTC. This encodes CAVTRGGETQYF.

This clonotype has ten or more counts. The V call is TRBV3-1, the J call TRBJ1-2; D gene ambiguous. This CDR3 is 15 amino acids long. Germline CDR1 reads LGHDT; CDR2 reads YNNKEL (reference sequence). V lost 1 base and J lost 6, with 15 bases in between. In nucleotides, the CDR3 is TGTGCCAGCAGCCAAGGCAGTCGCAATGTCCATGGCTACACCTTC. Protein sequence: CASSQGSRNVHGYTF.

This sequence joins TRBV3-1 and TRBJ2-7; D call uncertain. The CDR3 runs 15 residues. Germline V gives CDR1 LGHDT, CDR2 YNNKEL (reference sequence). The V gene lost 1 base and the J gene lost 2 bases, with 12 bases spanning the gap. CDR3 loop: CASSQVPRVTYEQYF. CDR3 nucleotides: TGTGCCAGCAGCCAAGTACCTCGGGTTACCTACGAGCAGTACTTC.

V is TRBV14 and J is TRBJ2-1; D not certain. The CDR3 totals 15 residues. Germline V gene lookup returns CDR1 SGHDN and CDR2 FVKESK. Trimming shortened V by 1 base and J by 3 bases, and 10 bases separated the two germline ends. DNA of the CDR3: TGTGCCAGCAGCCAAGTCGTTTCCCTCTACAATGAGCAGTTCTTC. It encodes CASSQVVSLYNEQFF.

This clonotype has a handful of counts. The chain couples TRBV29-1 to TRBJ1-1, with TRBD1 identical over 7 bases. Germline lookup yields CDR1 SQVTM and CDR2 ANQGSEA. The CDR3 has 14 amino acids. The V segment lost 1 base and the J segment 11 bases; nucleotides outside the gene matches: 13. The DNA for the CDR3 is TGCAGCGTTGAAGTACAGGGACCGACAGGGAAGGCTTTCTTT. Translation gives CSVEVQGPTGKAFF.

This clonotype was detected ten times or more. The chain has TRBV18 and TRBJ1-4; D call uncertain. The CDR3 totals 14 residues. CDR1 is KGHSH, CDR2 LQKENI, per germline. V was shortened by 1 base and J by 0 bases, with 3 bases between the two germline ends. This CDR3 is CASSPQSTNEKLFF. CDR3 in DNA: TGTGCCAGCTCACCACAGTCAACTAATGAAAAACTGTTTTTT.

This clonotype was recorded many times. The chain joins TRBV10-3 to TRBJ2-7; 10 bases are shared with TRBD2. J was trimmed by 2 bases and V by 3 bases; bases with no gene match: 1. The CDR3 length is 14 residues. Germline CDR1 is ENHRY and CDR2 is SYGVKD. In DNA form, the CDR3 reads TGTGCCATCAGTGAACTAGCGGGAACCTACGAGCAGTACTTC. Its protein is CAISELAGTYEQYF.

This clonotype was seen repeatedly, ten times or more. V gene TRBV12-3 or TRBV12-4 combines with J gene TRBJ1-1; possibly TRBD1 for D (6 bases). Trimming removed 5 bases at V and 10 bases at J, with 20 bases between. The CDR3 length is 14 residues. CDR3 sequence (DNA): TGTGCCAGCAGTCCTACGCGGGACAACAAGGGAGCTTTCTTT. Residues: CASSPTRDNKGAFF.

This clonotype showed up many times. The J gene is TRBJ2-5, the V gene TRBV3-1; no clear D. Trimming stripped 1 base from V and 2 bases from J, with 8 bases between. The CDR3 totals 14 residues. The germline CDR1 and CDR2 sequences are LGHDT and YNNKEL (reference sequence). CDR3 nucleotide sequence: TGTGCCAGCAGCCAAGGGCCAGAGCAAGAGACCCAGTACTTC. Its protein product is CASSQGPEQETQYF.

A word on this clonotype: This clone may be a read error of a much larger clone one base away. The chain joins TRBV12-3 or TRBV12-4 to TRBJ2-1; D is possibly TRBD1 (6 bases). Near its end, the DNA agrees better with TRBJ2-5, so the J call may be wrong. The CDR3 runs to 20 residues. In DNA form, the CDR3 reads TGTGCCAGCGGCCCCCCGACGGGACACCAAACCCTCGCCGGGATAGAGACCCAGTACTTC. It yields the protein CASGPPTGHQTLAGIETQYF.

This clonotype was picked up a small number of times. CDR3 amino acids: CATSRGQLNYGYTF. The DNA of the CDR3 is TGTGCCACCAGCAGAGGACAGCTTAACTATGGCTACACCTTC. The chain couples TRBV15 to TRBJ1-2; a possible D gene is TRBD1 (5 bases). Germline V gene data show CDR1 as LNHNV and CDR2 as YYDKDF (reference sequence). The CDR3 runs to 14 residues. Trimming took off 1 base at V and 1 base at J, with 7 bases between the two ends.

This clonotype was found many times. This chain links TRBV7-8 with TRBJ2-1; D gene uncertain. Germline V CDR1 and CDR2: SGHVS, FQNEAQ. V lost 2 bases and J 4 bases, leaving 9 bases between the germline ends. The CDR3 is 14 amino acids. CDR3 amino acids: CASSLRVGYNEQFF. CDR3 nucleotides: TGTGCCAGCAGCTTACGGGTTGGTTACAATGAGCAGTTCTTC.

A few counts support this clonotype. In DNA form, the CDR3 reads TGTGCCAGCAGTTTAGGGGCTTATCAGCCCCAGCATTTT. Protein sequence: CASSLGAYQPQHF. The J gene is TRBJ1-5, the V gene TRBV27; D is perhaps TRBD1 (5 bases). The V gene's germline CDR1 is MNHEY and CDR2 SMNVEV (reference sequence). With 2 bases removed from V and 5 bases from J, the gap between germline ends came to 7 bases. The CDR3 has 13 amino acids.

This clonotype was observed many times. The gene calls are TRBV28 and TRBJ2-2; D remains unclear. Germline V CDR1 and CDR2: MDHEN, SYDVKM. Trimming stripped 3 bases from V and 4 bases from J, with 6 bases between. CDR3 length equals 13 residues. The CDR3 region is CASSLQPTGELFF. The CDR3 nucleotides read TGTGCCAGCAGTTTGCAACCCACCGGGGAGCTGTTTTTT.